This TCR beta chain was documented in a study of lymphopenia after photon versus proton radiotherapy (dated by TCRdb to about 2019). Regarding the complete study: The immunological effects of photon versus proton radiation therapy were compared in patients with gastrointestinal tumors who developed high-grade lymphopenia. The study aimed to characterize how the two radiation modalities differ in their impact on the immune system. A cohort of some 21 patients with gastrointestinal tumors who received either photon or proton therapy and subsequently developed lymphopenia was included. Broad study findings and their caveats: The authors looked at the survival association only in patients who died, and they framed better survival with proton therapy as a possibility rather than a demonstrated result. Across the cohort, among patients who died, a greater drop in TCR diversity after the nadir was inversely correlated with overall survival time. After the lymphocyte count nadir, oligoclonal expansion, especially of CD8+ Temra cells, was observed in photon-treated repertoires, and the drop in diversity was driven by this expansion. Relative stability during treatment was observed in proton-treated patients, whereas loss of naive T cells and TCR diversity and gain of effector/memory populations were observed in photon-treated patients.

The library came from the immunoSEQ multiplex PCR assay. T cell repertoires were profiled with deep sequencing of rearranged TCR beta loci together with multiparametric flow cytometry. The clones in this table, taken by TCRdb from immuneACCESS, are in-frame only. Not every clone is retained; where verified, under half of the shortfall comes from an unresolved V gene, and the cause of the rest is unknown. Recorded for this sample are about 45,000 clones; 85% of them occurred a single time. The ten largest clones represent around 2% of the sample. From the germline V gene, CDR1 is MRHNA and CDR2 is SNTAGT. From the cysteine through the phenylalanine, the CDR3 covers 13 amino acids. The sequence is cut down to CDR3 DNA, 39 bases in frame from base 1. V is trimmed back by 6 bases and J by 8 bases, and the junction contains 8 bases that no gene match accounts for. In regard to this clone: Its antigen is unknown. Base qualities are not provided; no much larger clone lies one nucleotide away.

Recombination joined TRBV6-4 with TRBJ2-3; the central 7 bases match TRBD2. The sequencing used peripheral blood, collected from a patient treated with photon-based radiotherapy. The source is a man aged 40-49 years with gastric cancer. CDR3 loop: CASSPSGEVTQYF. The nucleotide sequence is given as TGTGCCAGCAGCCCCAGCGGGGAGGTTACGCAGTATTTT.